The rows below give T cell receptor beta chains drawn from one sample of a study of shared clonotypes between healthy human individuals. Method: immunoSEQ multiplex PCR; TCRdb's copy keeps in-frame clones and lacks some. The table has roughly 2.1 million clones, just over 90% seen once. The sequenced sample was naive CD8+ T cells from PBMCs. Receptors were obtained from a man between 18 and 35 years old in good health. Some clones in this sample may be carry-over from other donors' samples. The CDR3 runs from the conserved cysteine through the conserved F or W. Fields, in order: CDR3 protein, CDR3 DNA, clone size, V gene, J gene, D gene. The D gene is left open where the match is weak. The size of a clone is reported for some rows only, either as once, few or many, or as a class for expanded clones.

cdr3_aa: CASSTGQGRTDTQYF
cdr3_nt: TGTGCCAGCAGTACAGGACAGGGGAGAACAGATACGCAGTATTTT
clone_size: once
v_call: TRBV28
j_call: TRBJ2-3
d_call: TRBD1

cdr3_aa: CASSIQPRGAGANVLTF
cdr3_nt: TGTGCCAGCAGCATACAACCGAGAGGGGCCGGGGCCAACGTCCTGACTTTC
clone_size: once
v_call: TRBV9
j_call: TRBJ2-6
d_call: NA

cdr3_aa: CASSPSGRAYEQYF
cdr3_nt: TGTGCCAGCAGCCCTAGCGGGAGAGCCTACGAGCAGTACTTC
clone_size: NA
v_call: TRBV7-3
j_call: TRBJ2-7
d_call: TRBD2

cdr3_aa: CASSIDRRSDRAYSNQPQHF
cdr3_nt: TGTGCCAGTAGTATAGATCGAAGGTCGGACAGGGCTTATAGCAATCAGCCCCAGCATTTT
clone_size: NA
v_call: TRBV19
j_call: TRBJ1-5
d_call: TRBD1

cdr3_aa: CASSFTEYNEQFF
cdr3_nt: TGTGCCAGCAGTTTTACCGAATACAATGAGCAGTTCTTC
clone_size: NA
v_call: TRBV27
j_call: TRBJ2-1
d_call: NA

cdr3_aa: CAIRATGELFF
cdr3_nt: TGTGCCATCAGAGCAACCGGGGAGCTGTTTTTT
clone_size: once
v_call: TRBV10-3
j_call: TRBJ2-2
d_call: NA

cdr3_aa: CAISGNRTRYGYTF
cdr3_nt: TGTGCCATCAGTGGAAACAGGACGAGATATGGCTACACCTTC
clone_size: NA
v_call: TRBV10-3
j_call: TRBJ1-2
d_call: NA

cdr3_aa: CASSTPGQHYEQYF
cdr3_nt: TGTGCCAGTAGTACCCCGGGACAGCACTACGAGCAGTACTTC
clone_size: NA
v_call: TRBV19
j_call: TRBJ2-7
d_call: TRBD1

cdr3_aa: CSVEGAPYEQYF
cdr3_nt: TGCAGCGTTGAAGGGGCCCCCTACGAGCAGTACTTC
clone_size: NA
v_call: TRBV29-1
j_call: TRBJ2-7
d_call: NA

cdr3_aa: CASSQEHEQSTYEQYF
cdr3_nt: TGTGCCAGCAGCCAGGAACACGAGCAGTCCACCTACGAGCAGTACTTC
clone_size: NA
v_call: TRBV4-2
j_call: TRBJ2-7
d_call: NA

cdr3_aa: CAWRTGGPYEQYF
cdr3_nt: TGTGCCTGGCGGACAGGGGGCCCCTACGAGCAGTACTTC
clone_size: NA
v_call: TRBV30
j_call: TRBJ2-7
d_call: TRBD1

cdr3_aa: CASIQYRGSTGELFF
cdr3_nt: TGTGCCAGCATTCAATACAGGGGTTCGACCGGGGAGCTGTTTTTT
clone_size: NA
v_call: TRBV28
j_call: TRBJ2-2
d_call: TRBD1

cdr3_aa: CASSSVSNEQFF
cdr3_nt: TGTGCCAGCAGTTCAGTTAGCAATGAGCAGTTCTTC
clone_size: NA
v_call: TRBV28
j_call: TRBJ2-1
d_call: NA

cdr3_aa: CASSLRTVGYEQYF
cdr3_nt: TGTGCCAGCAGCTTAAGGACGGTGGGCTACGAGCAGTACTTC
clone_size: NA
v_call: TRBV5-5
j_call: TRBJ2-7
d_call: NA

cdr3_aa: CASSPSTGQHYYEQYF
cdr3_nt: TGTGCCAGCAGTCCGTCGACAGGGCAGCACTACTACGAGCAGTACTTC
clone_size: NA
v_call: TRBV27
j_call: TRBJ2-7
d_call: TRBD1

cdr3_aa: CASSVSSGRDNEQFF
cdr3_nt: TGTGCCAGCAGCGTGTCTAGCGGGAGGGACAACGAGCAGTTCTTC
clone_size: NA
v_call: TRBV9
j_call: TRBJ2-1
d_call: TRBD2

cdr3_aa: CSVVGRGYNEQFF
cdr3_nt: TGCAGCGTTGTCGGGAGGGGTTACAATGAGCAGTTCTTC
clone_size: NA
v_call: TRBV29-1
j_call: TRBJ2-1
d_call: TRBD2

cdr3_aa: CASSFKGPLSYEQYF
cdr3_nt: TGTGCCAGCAGTTTCAAGGGACCGCTCTCCTACGAGCAGTACTTC
clone_size: NA
v_call: TRBV28
j_call: TRBJ2-7
d_call: NA